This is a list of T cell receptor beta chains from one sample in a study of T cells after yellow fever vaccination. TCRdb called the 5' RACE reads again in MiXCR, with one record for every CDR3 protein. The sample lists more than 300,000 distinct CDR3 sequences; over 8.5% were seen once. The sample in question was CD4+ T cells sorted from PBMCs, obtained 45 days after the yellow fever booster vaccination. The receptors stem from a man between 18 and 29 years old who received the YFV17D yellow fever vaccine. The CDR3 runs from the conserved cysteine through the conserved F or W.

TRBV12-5,CASGLSRLRGTTYYNEQFF
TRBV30,CASRGDGDSPLHF
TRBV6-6,CASSWERGEETQYF
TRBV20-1,CSASPAGNSPLHF
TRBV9,CASSVSLAGILEQFF
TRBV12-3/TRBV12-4,CANSFEQGRPDTQYF
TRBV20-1,CSARSDPPGIQYF
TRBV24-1,CATSDRGSARQFF
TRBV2,CASSTLVGGPDTQYF
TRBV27,CASRRRDEWPNYGYTF
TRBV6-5,CASSSDRGRQPQHF
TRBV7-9,CASSSGTPSGNTIYF
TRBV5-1,CASSLAGAQYF
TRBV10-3,CAISEPRFPYTF
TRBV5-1,CANPTKRDIQYF
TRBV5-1,CASSPLGTGNLNTEAFF
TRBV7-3,CASSLNAGRIGEQYF
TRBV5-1,CASSPAGDGTQYF
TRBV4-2,CASSYRVGGNEKLFF
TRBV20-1,CSASSLAGVQETQYF
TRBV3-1,CASSRDRENTEAFF
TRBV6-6,CASSPLGTGTGVDIQYF
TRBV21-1,CDAGLGSNQPQHF
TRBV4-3,CASSQGQGWAFF
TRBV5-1,CASSLADRGEQFF
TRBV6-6,CASSYSERTSGGTGPETQYF
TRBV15,CATSRERDRAEQYF
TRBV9,CASSTSQGTDTQYF
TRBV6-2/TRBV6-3,CASSGVSYEQYF
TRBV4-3,CASSQEGTGNSPLHF
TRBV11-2,CASSTRDWSTEAFF
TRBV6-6,CASSYHNTDTQYF
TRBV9,CASSVGDSTDTQYF
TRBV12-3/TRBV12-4,CASSFLSSYNSPLHF
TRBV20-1,CSARWQWTTPGDTQYF
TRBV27,CASSKYNEQFF
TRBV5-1,CASVLAGVQYF
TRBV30,CAWSVLKAGGGYGYTF
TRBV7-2,CASSSRTGIDTIYF
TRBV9,CASSVGREEFTDTQYF
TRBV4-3,CASRRGPNTGELFF
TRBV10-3,CAISTIEGYGYTF
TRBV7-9,CASKSNTLGHEQYF
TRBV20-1,CSARPATGELFF
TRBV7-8,CASRVAGGNTGELFF
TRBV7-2,CASSLHALAARELFF